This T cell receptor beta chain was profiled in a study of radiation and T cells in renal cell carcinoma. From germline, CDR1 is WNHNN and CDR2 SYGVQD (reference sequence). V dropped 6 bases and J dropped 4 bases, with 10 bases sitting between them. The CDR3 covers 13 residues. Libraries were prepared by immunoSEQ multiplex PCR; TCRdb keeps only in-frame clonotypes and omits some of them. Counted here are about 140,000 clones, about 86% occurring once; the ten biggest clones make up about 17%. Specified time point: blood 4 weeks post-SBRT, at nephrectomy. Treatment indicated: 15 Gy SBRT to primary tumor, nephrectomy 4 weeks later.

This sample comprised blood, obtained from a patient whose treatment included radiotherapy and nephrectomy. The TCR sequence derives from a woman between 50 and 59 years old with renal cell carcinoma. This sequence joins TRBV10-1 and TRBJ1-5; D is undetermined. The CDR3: CASSPDRNQPQHF. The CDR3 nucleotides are TGCGCCAGCAGCCCGGACCGAAATCAGCCCCAGCATTTT.